This is a list of T cell receptor beta chains from one sample in a study of blood T cells in healthy people across ages. TCRdb analysed the 5' RACE reads with MiXCR anew, one entry per CDR3 protein. The repertoire holds 1.5 million to 2 million distinct CDR3 sequences, with about 49% as singletons. The sequenced sample consisted of blood. The receptors were gathered from a woman aged 40-49 years in good health. Both conserved end residues are part of each CDR3. Each record gives: CDR3 protein, CDR3 DNA, D gene, J gene, clone size, V gene. D genes are given only for firm matches. Rows may omit the clone size; those that give it use once, few, many or a size class.

CSARSGTLLSRNQPQHF | TGCAGTGCAAGATCCGGGACACTCCTATCGCGCAATCAGCCCCAGCATTTT | . | TRBJ1-5 | . | TRBV20-1
CASSLGGGASTDTQYF | TGTGCTAGCAGCCTGGGTGGGGGGGCTAGCACAGATACGCAGTATTTT | . | TRBJ2-3 | many | TRBV7-2
CSATPLAGLPNEQFF | TGCAGTGCCACCCCACTAGCGGGCCTCCCCAATGAGCAGTTCTTC | TRBD2 | TRBJ2-1 | . | TRBV20-1
CASSPGSIPSTDTQYF | TGTGCCAGCAGTCCCGGGTCAATTCCTAGCACAGATACGCAGTATTTT | . | TRBJ2-3 | few | TRBV7-8
CSARDQRTSRGTDTQYF | TGCAGTGCTAGAGATCAAAGGACTAGCCGGGGCACAGATACGCAGTATTTT | TRBD2 | TRBJ2-3 | . | TRBV20-1
CASSFRTGLKETQYF | TGTGCCAGCAGTTTCCGGACTGGCTTAAAAGAGACCCAGTACTTC | . | TRBJ2-5 | . | TRBV12-3/TRBV12-4
CASSYSRQGSYGYTF | TGTGCCAGCAGTTACTCGAGGCAGGGGAGCTATGGCTACACCTTC | . | TRBJ1-2 | . | TRBV6-5
CASSPEGGVQETQYF | TGTGCCAGCAGTCCAGAGGGCGGGGTGCAAGAGACCCAGTACTTC | . | TRBJ2-5 | few | TRBV25-1
CASSYGTGADTEAFF | TGTGCCAGCAGTTACGGGACAGGGGCGGACACTGAAGCTTTCTTT | TRBD1 | TRBJ1-1 | . | TRBV6-5
CASSAQDYEQYF | TGTGCCAGCAGCGCACAGGACTACGAGCAGTACTTC | . | TRBJ2-7 | . | TRBV5-8
CASTAPPDTQYF | TGTGCCAGCACCGCCCCTCCAGATACGCAGTATTTT | . | TRBJ2-3 | few | TRBV12-3/TRBV12-4
CASSLGQGVYEQYF | TGTGCCAGCAGTCTCGGACAGGGGGTCTACGAGCAGTACTTC | TRBD1 | TRBJ2-7 | many | TRBV7-9
CASSYPNGSNKGHEQYF | TGTGCCAGCAGTTACCCCAACGGGAGCAATAAGGGGCACGAGCAGTACTTC | . | TRBJ2-7 | . | TRBV6-6
CASSYTAAHTQYF | TGTGCCAGCAGTTACACCGCGGCCCATACGCAGTATTTT | . | TRBJ2-3 | . | TRBV6-5
CASSAPIKPDYEQYF | TGTGCCAGCAGTGCCCCTATTAAACCCGACTACGAGCAGTACTTC | . | TRBJ2-7 | few | TRBV25-1
CATSDLDRGRLYF | TGTGCCACCAGTGATCTCGACAGGGGTCGGTTGTATTTT | TRBD1 | TRBJ2-3 | . | TRBV24-1
CASSREREETQYF | TGTGCCAGTTCCAGGGAAAGGGAAGAGACCCAGTACTTC | . | TRBJ2-5 | . | TRBV18